Each of the 31 T cell receptor beta chains below was sequenced from the same sample in a study of monozygotic twins with inflammatory bowel disease. TCRdb re-called the 5' RACE reads and gives one entry per CDR3 protein, without DNA. Recorded for this sample: more than 95,000 distinct CDR3 sequences. The sample consisted of blood. The receptors stem from a human donor with ulcerative colitis or Crohn's disease, or a healthy co-twin of an affected twin (not recorded which).

The chain is built from TRBV20-1 and TRBJ2-3; as DNA is missing, the TRBD2 call by TCRdb cannot be tested. Germline values: CDR1 DFQATT, CDR2 SNEGSKA (reference sequence). The CDR3 runs to 14 residues. CDR3 region: CSARTSGSTDTQYF.

This chain's CDR3 is CATSDSTGELFF. The chain joins TRBV24-1 to TRBJ2-2. Germline V gives CDR1 KGHDR, CDR2 SFDVKD. This CDR3 is built from 12 residues.

The V and J genes are TRBV20-1 and TRBJ1-5; TCRdb's D gene call, TRBD1, goes unchecked for lack of DNA. The CDR3 is made up of 14 amino acids. Germline V gene lookup returns CDR1 DFQATT and CDR2 SNEGSKA (reference sequence). The CDR3: CSARTRGSVQPQHF.

This rearrangement joins TRBV29-1 to TRBJ1-2; TCRdb's assignment of TRBD1 cannot be checked, as there is no DNA. CDR3 length: 13 amino acids. Germline-derived CDR1 and CDR2 are SQVTM and ANQGSEA. The chain's CDR3 is CSAVQGTNYGYTF.

The rearrangement uses TRBV7-2 and TRBJ2-5; TCRdb picks TRBD2, but there is no DNA to check that call. Germline V gene data show CDR1 as SGHTA and CDR2 as FQGNSA. The CDR3 extends over 16 amino acids. CDR3 sequence: CASTWTSGGAQETQYF.

V gene TRBV28 combines with J gene TRBJ2-7. This CDR3 comprises 15 residues. Germline V gene data show CDR1 as MDHEN and CDR2 as SYDVKM. The chain's CDR3 is CASSSADAVSYEQYF.

This chain uses TRBV30 with TRBJ1-1. The CDR3 has 15 amino acids. Germline values: CDR1 GTSNPN, CDR2 SVGIG (reference sequence). CDR3 sequence reads: CAWSPKHQTEWQAFF. The complete variable domain, with remaining parts taken from reference TRBV30 and TRBJ1-1, reads SQTIHQWPATLVQPVGSPLSLECTVEGTSNPNLYWYRQAAGRGLQLLFYSVGIGQISSEVPQNLSASRPQDRQFILSSKKLLLSDSGFYLCAWSPKHQTEWQAFFGQGTRLTVV.

The chain couples TRBV4-3 to TRBJ1-1; TCRdb gives TRBD1 as the D gene, but with no DNA this cannot be confirmed. CDR1 is LGHNA and CDR2 is YSLEER in the germline V gene. This CDR3 is built from 16 residues. This chain's CDR3 is CASSQEMRPGSTEAFF.

The rearrangement uses TRBV12-3 or TRBV12-4 and TRBJ2-7; without DNA, the TCRdb call of TRBD1 cannot be checked. This CDR3 has 16 amino acids. This chain's CDR3 is CASSLGRGHLPYVQYF.

The rearrangement joins TRBV30 to TRBJ2-7; the TRBD1 assignment by TCRdb is unverifiable without DNA. CDR1 and CDR2 (germline): GTSNPN, SVGIG (reference sequence). This CDR3 is 14 amino acids long. The CDR3 spells CAWSASGASYEQYF.

The chain joins TRBV5-1 to TRBJ1-1. Germline V gene sequence: CDR1 SGHRS, CDR2 YFSETQ. CDR3 size: 14 residues. CDR3 region: CASSLELSNTEAFF. Full variable domain (rest looked up from reference TRBV5-1 and TRBJ1-1): KAGVTQTPRYLIKTRGQQVTLSCSPISGHRSVSWYQQTPGQGLQFLFEYFSETQRNKGNFPGRFSGRQFSNSRSEMNVSTLELGDSALYLCASSLELSNTEAFFGQGTRLTVV.

The chain employs TRBV11-2 and TRBJ2-3; TCRdb names TRBD2, which stays unverified in the absence of DNA. Germline V gene data show CDR1 as SGHAT and CDR2 as FQNNGV. The CDR3 is 17 residues long. The CDR3: CASSLDGAGGRTDTQYF.

This CDR3 reads CASSYAGTPDTQYF. J is TRBJ2-3 and V is TRBV6-2 or TRBV6-3. Germline V gene data show CDR1 as MNHEY and CDR2 as SVGEGT. There are 14 residues in the CDR3.

The chain uses TRBV30 and TRBJ2-7; TCRdb's D call of TRBD1 is untestable without DNA. Germline CDR1 and CDR2: GTSNPN and SVGIG (reference sequence). The CDR3 consists of 17 residues. CDR3: CAWSGNHPAVGIYEQYF.

The rearrangement links TRBV12-5 to TRBJ1-1. This CDR3 contains 13 residues. The germline CDR1 and CDR2 sequences are LGHNT and FRNRAP. The CDR3 region is CASGFDRNTEAFF.

This chain connects TRBV12-3 or TRBV12-4 to TRBJ2-7. This CDR3 comprises 13 residues. The CDR3 sequence is CASSLTDSYEQYF.

The genes are TRBV4-2 and TRBJ2-2; TCRdb indicates TRBD1, and absent DNA this call remains unverified. Germline CDR1 reads LGHNA; CDR2 reads YNFKEQ. CDR3 length equals 18 residues. This CDR3 reads CASSQDPPRYGGSGELFF.

The chain couples TRBV4-2 to TRBJ2-5; the D call from TCRdb, TRBD2, cannot be confirmed without DNA. CDR3 length: 15 amino acids. From germline, CDR1 is LGHNA and CDR2 YNFKEQ. The CDR3 sequence is CASSQDVLVEETQYF.

The chain couples TRBV12-3 or TRBV12-4 to TRBJ1-2. The CDR3 is 15 residues long. The CDR3 sequence is CASSLATSLLYGYTF.

This sequence joins TRBV12-3 or TRBV12-4 and TRBJ1-6. CDR3 size: 17 residues. The CDR3 sequence: CASSPRTPSSYNSPLHF.

The gene calls are TRBV7-3 and TRBJ2-7; TCRdb picks TRBD2, but there is no DNA to check that call. CDR3 length: 14 residues. The germline V gene encodes CDR1 SGHTA and CDR2 FQGTGA. CDR3 protein: CASSLSSGTYEQYF.

The gene calls are TRBV7-9 and TRBJ2-7; TCRdb names TRBD1, which stays unverified in the absence of DNA. The CDR3 has 15 residues. CDR1 and CDR2 from the germline V gene are SEHNR and FQNEAQ (reference sequence). This CDR3 is CASSLRGQGHYEQYF.

The chain is built from TRBV7-2 and TRBJ1-5; TCRdb names TRBD1, which stays unverified in the absence of DNA. The CDR3 runs to 15 residues. Germline CDR1 and CDR2: SGHTA and FQGNSA. The CDR3 protein is CASSPSSGGNQPQHF.

The chain links TRBV6-2 or TRBV6-3 to TRBJ2-7; TCRdb reports TRBD2, a call that lacks DNA to check it against. Germline CDR1 MNHEY, CDR2 SVGEGT. CDR3 size: 14 residues. CDR3: CASSFPGGNYEQYF.

The chain recombines TRBV15 with TRBJ2-7. CDR1 is LNHNV, CDR2 YYDKDF, per germline (reference sequence). The CDR3 is 15 residues long. The CDR3 reads CATSRDRSGSYEQYF.

V usage is TRBV20-1 and J usage is TRBJ2-5; TCRdb's assignment of TRBD2 cannot be checked, as there is no DNA. CDR3 length: 13 amino acids. The V gene's germline CDR1 is DFQATT and CDR2 SNEGSKA (reference sequence). Here the CDR3 reads CSARLQGGQTQYF.

The chain recombines TRBV12-3 or TRBV12-4 with TRBJ2-2; the TCRdb call, TRBD1, lacks DNA for checking. CDR3 length equals 15 residues. CDR3 sequence: CASRDRAVNTGELFF.

The chain employs TRBV20-1 and TRBJ2-7; TCRdb's D gene call, TRBD2, goes unchecked for lack of DNA. The CDR3 sequence is 13 residues long. Germline V lookup: CDR1 DFQATT, CDR2 SNEGSKA (reference sequence). CDR3 protein: CSAPGLAGEWQYF.

J is TRBJ2-5 and V is TRBV19; TCRdb returns TRBD2, unconfirmable since there is no DNA. Germline V gene sequence: CDR1 LNHDA, CDR2 SQIVND (reference sequence). There are 14 residues in the CDR3. CDR3 amino acids: CASSIEASAGTQYF.

This chain joins TRBV5-1 and TRBJ1-3; TCRdb designates TRBD1, a call that cannot be tested without DNA. The CDR3 covers 15 residues. CDR1 is SGHRS and CDR2 is YFSETQ in the germline V gene. This chain's CDR3 is CASSLLSGTGNTIYF. Variable domain in full (rest from reference TRBV5-1 and TRBJ1-3): KAGVTQTPRYLIKTRGQQVTLSCSPISGHRSVSWYQQTPGQGLQFLFEYFSETQRNKGNFPGRFSGRQFSNSRSEMNVSTLELGDSALYLCASSLLSGTGNTIYFGEGSWLTVV.

The CDR3 spells CSARDLASGSSDEQFF. The chain has TRBV20-1 and TRBJ2-1; there is no DNA to check the TCRdb D call of TRBD2. CDR1 is DFQATT, CDR2 SNEGSKA, per germline (reference sequence). The CDR3 extends over 16 amino acids.